Given below is one TCR beta chain in context. The sample comes from a study of blood T cell repertoires in COVID-19. Whole-study context: Sources were T cells, B-cell-depleted T cells, or PBMCs; the material itself was cDNA or gDNA.

V was pared by 3 bases and J by 1 base, with 4 bases of the junction left unmatched. Looked up from germline, CDR1 is SGHAT and CDR2 is FQNNGV. The CDR3 sequence is 15 residues long. Allocation to cohorts depended on clinical history reported by the participants. In Cohort 3, a recovered donor had either two negative PCRs, clearance, or symptom resolution. Sequencing was performed with immunoSEQ multiplex PCR; in TCRdb, only in-frame clones are kept and a portion is missing. The sample consists of roughly 450,000 clones, about 90% of them appearing once. The TCR comes from a man in his late teens or twenties who had recovered from COVID-19. The chain combines TRBV11-2 with TRBJ2-5, with 8 nucleotides matching TRBD2. Sequencing input: PBMCs or T cells enriched from blood (not recorded which). The CDR3 loop reads CASSLTAGGQETQYF. In DNA form, the CDR3 reads TGTGCCAGCAGCTTGACTGCGGGGGGCCAAGAGACCCAGTACTTC.